These 21 T cell receptor beta chains came from one sample sequenced in a study of T cell responses to AZD1222 COVID-19 vaccine. Profiling relied on immunoSEQ multiplex PCR, and the TCRdb table lists in-frame clones only, not all of them. The profile shows fewer than 150,000 clones, 85% to 95% of them singletons. Sequencing used peripheral blood, obtained 28 days after the second AZD1222 dose. The receptor source for this set is an adult who received the AZD1222 COVID-19 vaccine.

Here the CDR3 reads CASSPVAGGFETQYF. The CDR3 DNA is TGTGCCAGCAGCCCCGTAGCGGGGGGGTTCGAGACCCAGTACTTC. The chain is built from TRBV7-9 and TRBJ2-5, with 11 bases lining up with TRBD2. CDR1 and CDR2 from the germline V gene are SEHNR and FQNEAQ (reference sequence). Trimming took 5 bases from V and 5 from J; bases not matched to a gene: 7. The CDR3 spans 15 residues.

The chain couples TRBV10-3 to TRBJ1-5; D may be TRBD1 (5 bases). Trimming took 3 bases from V and 11 from J, leaving 14 bases between them. The CDR3 sequence is 13 residues long. Germline loops: CDR1 ENHRY, CDR2 SYGVKD. The CDR3 DNA is TGTGCCATCAGTGAAGGGCAGGGCGGGGCCCAGCATTTT. Translated, it gives CAISEGQGGAQHF.

The chain carries TRBV6-5 and TRBJ1-2; 9 bases align to TRBD1. The CDR3 has 13 amino acids. Looked up from germline, CDR1 is MNHEY and CDR2 is SVGAGI. V shed 5 bases, J shed 6 bases, and the junction held 4 bases outside the gene matches. The CDR3 is CASSQRTGDGYTF. The CDR3 coding sequence is TGTGCCAGCAGTCAGAGGACAGGGGATGGCTACACCTTC.

The gene calls are TRBV7-3 and TRBJ2-1, with D perhaps matching TRBD2 (6 bases). Germline assignment: CDR1 SGHTA and CDR2 FQGTGA. Between the trimmed V and J ends, which lost 1 base and 9 bases, there was a span of 13 bases. This CDR3 contains 14 residues. CDR3 sequence: CASSLSSFGGEQFF. The CDR3, as DNA: TGTGCCAGCAGCTTAAGCTCCTTCGGGGGTGAGCAGTTCTTC.

V is TRBV2 and J is TRBJ2-7, with D possibly called TRBD1 or TRBD2 (5 bases each). V gave up 7 bases and J gave up 2 bases, with 18 bases separating them. CDR1 and CDR2 (germline): SNHLY, FYNNEI. This CDR3 has 15 residues. The CDR3 is CASKDLVQGPYEQYF. CDR3 sequence (DNA): TGTGCCAGCAAAGATCTCGTTCAGGGACCCTACGAGCAGTACTTC.

The gene calls are TRBV6-2 or TRBV6-3 and TRBJ1-6; no clear D gene. Germline values: CDR1 MNHEY, CDR2 SVGEGT. This CDR3 has 18 residues. Trimming removed 0 bases at V and 4 bases at J, with 16 bases between. The CDR3 bases are TGTGCCAGCAGTTACTCGCCCCAAGAGACGGGATATAATTCACCCCTCCACTTT. It translates to CASSYSPQETGYNSPLHF.

This chain links TRBV29-1 with TRBJ1-5; D remains ambiguous. CDR3 length: 14 residues. V was shortened by 4 bases and J by 6 bases, with 16 bases between the two germline ends. Germline V gives CDR1 SQVTM, CDR2 ANQGSEA. The CDR3 region has the DNA TGCAGCGTTGCTGGCGAAGGGAGTCTTCAGCCCCAGCATTTT. The encoded protein is CSVAGEGSLQPQHF.

The chain joins TRBV6-2 or TRBV6-3 to TRBJ2-7, with D unresolved. Germline V CDR1 and CDR2: MNHEY, SVGEGT. CDR3 size: 11 residues. The germline V and J ends were trimmed by 2 bases and 6 bases, with 5 bases remaining between them. CDR3 sequence reads: CASSYKFEQYF. The CDR3 bases are TGTGCCAGCAGTTACAAGTTCGAGCAGTACTTC.

The chain combines TRBV18 with TRBJ2-1; 10 bases align to TRBD2. CDR1 KGHSH and CDR2 LQKENI come from the germline V gene. V was clipped by 2 bases and J by 4 bases; unmatched bases: 5. The CDR3 extends over 16 amino acids. CDR3 nucleotide sequence: TGTGCCAGCTCACCATCGCTAGCGGGGGCGTACAATGAGCAGTTCTTC. Protein: CASSPSLAGAYNEQFF. The variable domain in full, completed from reference TRBV18 and TRBJ2-1, reads NAGVMQNPRHLVRRRGQEARLRCSPMKGHSHVYWYRQLPEEGLKFMVYLQKENIIDESGMPKERFSAEFPKEGPSILRIQQVVRGDSAAYFCASSPSLAGAYNEQFFGPGTRLTVL.

This chain links TRBV15 with TRBJ2-3; TRBD1 might be the D (6 bases). Germline V gene lookup returns CDR1 LNHNV and CDR2 YYDKDF (reference sequence). The CDR3 covers 16 residues. V lost 3 bases to trimming and J lost 0 bases, with 13 bases between them. CDR3 in amino acids: CATSRRQVLSTDTQYF. The CDR3 bases are TGTGCCACCAGCAGGAGACAGGTGCTTAGCACAGATACGCAGTATTTT.

This clone was counted once. The chain is built from TRBV19 and TRBJ1-5; maybe TRBD1 (5 bases). V shed 3 bases and J shed 3 bases, with 9 bases lying between them. The CDR3 runs 14 residues. Germline CDR1 is LNHDA and CDR2 is SQIVND (reference sequence). The CDR3: CASSIRQFNQPQHF. CDR3 sequence (DNA): TGTGCCAGTAGTATCCGACAGTTCAATCAGCCCCAGCATTTT.

The chain recombines TRBV2 with TRBJ1-4; possibly TRBD1 for D (5 bases). This CDR3 region has 14 residues. Germline CDR1 reads SNHLY; CDR2 reads FYNNEI. Trimming removed 6 bases at V and 4 bases at J, with 12 bases between. CDR3 sequence (DNA): TGTGCCAGCAGCCTGACAGCGGATAATGAAAAACTGTTTTTT. Residues: CASSLTADNEKLFF.

In nucleotides, the CDR3 is TGTGCCAGCAACCCCGGGACAGGGGCTTACACCTTC. It encodes CASNPGTGAYTF. The chain carries TRBV6-2 or TRBV6-3 and TRBJ1-2; 10 bases match TRBD1. The V gene's germline CDR1 is MNHEY and CDR2 SVGEGT. This CDR3 contains 12 residues. The junction had 7 bases not matched to a gene; V was cut back by 7 bases and J by 11 bases.

The gene calls are TRBV27 and TRBJ1-2; TRBD1 is a possible D gene (5 bases). This CDR3 is 14 amino acids long. Germline V gene lookup returns CDR1 MNHEY and CDR2 SMNVEV (reference sequence). Trimming took 7 bases from V and 3 from J, leaving 15 bases between them. The CDR3 bases are TGTGCCAGCAAATTCACCGGGACGGACTATGGCTACACCTTC. Encoded protein: CASKFTGTDYGYTF.

V and J are TRBV6-5 and TRBJ1-1, with TRBD1 identical over 7 bases. The germline V gene encodes CDR1 MNHEY and CDR2 SVGAGI. The CDR3 contains 14 residues. After removal of 6 bases from V and 0 bases from J, the junction contained 4 bases not matched to a gene. Here the CDR3 reads CASRRTGVNTEAFF. For the CDR3, the DNA is TGTGCCAGCAGACGGACAGGAGTGAACACTGAAGCTTTCTTT.

The rearrangement joins TRBV18 to TRBJ1-2; TRBD1 matches 10 bases. The CDR3 covers 14 residues. The V gene end was trimmed by 3 bases and the J gene end by 6 bases; junction bases not matched to a gene: 4. The germline V gene has CDR1 KGHSH and CDR2 LQKENI. The CDR3 protein is CASSPGTGDHGYTF. For the CDR3, the DNA is TGTGCCAGCTCACCTGGGACAGGGGACCATGGCTACACCTTC.

This chain uses TRBV9 with TRBJ2-5, with 7 bases fitting TRBD2. The junction had 7 bases not matched to a gene; V was cut back by 4 bases and J by 7 bases. The CDR3 contains 13 residues. Germline CDR1 is SGDLS and CDR2 is YYNGEE. In nucleotides, the CDR3 is TGTGCCAGCAGCCCCGGGGGGATGGGGACCCAGTACTTC. Translation gives CASSPGGMGTQYF.

The genes are TRBV7-6 and TRBJ2-1; weak D call: TRBD2 (5 bases). The V gene's germline CDR1 is SGHVS and CDR2 FNYEAQ. V gave up 6 bases and J gave up 4 bases, with 16 bases separating them. This CDR3 spans 15 amino acids. In nucleotides, the CDR3 is TGTGCCAGCAGTCCTGCGGCGGGCAAATACAATGAGCAGTTCTTC. Encoded protein: CASSPAAGKYNEQFF.

The chain links TRBV30 to TRBJ1-4; D is unresolved. The CDR3 runs to 13 residues. Germline V CDR1 and CDR2: GTSNPN, SVGIG (reference sequence). The V gene lost 2 bases and the J gene lost 3 bases, with 7 bases spanning the gap. CDR3 residues: CAWSQGSNEKLFF. CDR3 DNA sequence: TGTGCCTGGAGTCAAGGCTCTAATGAAAAACTGTTTTTT.

This sequence joins TRBV5-4 and TRBJ2-7; D gene ambiguous. Germline loops: CDR1 SGHNT, CDR2 YYREEE (reference sequence). This CDR3 is 13 amino acids long. V was shortened by 2 bases and J by 1 base, with 7 bases between the two germline ends. CDR3 DNA: TGTGCCAGCAGCTTAATGGGGTCCTACGAGCAGTACTTC. It specifies CASSLMGSYEQYF.

The chain has TRBV4-3 and TRBJ1-1, with a possible D match to TRBD1 (5 bases). The germline V and J ends were trimmed by 2 bases and 1 base, with 11 bases remaining between them. The CDR3 spans 15 residues. Germline V lookup: CDR1 LGHNA, CDR2 YSLEER. The CDR3 DNA sequence: TGCGCCAGCAGCCAAAGTCGACAGACGAACACTGAAGCTTTCTTT. The encoded protein is CASSQSRQTNTEAFF.